This T cell receptor (beta chain) was sequenced for a study of cytomegalovirus exposure and HLA in healthy donors listed by TCRdb under 2017. With respect to the entire study: An earlier analysis of roughly 630 of the donors reported 250 to 300 Gb of sequence data and 120 million or so unique TCR beta sequences from 150 million to 200 million T cells. Of the roughly 410 genotyped donors, approximately 80% were placed in the genetic ancestry cluster associated with self-reported Caucasian donors. A later genetic analysis used genome-wide SNP genotypes for about three fifths of the 666 donors, treating that subset as a discovery cohort. A later analysis re-examined previously published TCR beta repertoires from 600 to 700 donors and added high-resolution HLA genotyping to investigate patterns of TCR occurrence. The study aimed to test whether cataloging public T cell receptors could reveal signatures of past pathogen exposure. Class I and class II HLA loci were covered by the typing at four-digit resolution. In addition to the first cohort of around 670 subjects, a separate validation cohort of 130 or so different subjects was used. On average, 235,054 unique TCR beta nucleotide sequences were sequenced per donor among 350 to 400 genotyped donors of the cohort, with roughly 18% of those sequences being non-productive. The study profiled the T cell repertoires of fewer than 850 subjects by immunosequencing and related them to cytomegalovirus serostatus. To decide whether each TCR beta V gene segment behaved as functional or pseudogenic, an earlier analysis of fewer than 750 of the donors relied on high-throughput TCR beta sequencing. To predict cytomegalovirus infection status, the study combined high-throughput TCR immunosequencing, statistical association of individual TCRs with disease status, and machine learning. An early release covering roughly 640 HLA-typed donors comprised 250 to 350 gigabases of sequencing data and approximately 85 million unique TCR sequences. The later analysis used no new phenotypic data to find candidate immune exposures, relying instead on TCR beta sequences and their occurrence across donors. Typing coverage varied by locus: roughly 629-640 donors for A, B, C, DRB1 and DQB1; about 520 for DQA1; more than 600 for DPA1; roughly 450 for DPB1. Because of strong linkage in the cohort, a few DR-DQ haplotypes were treated as single units for association and clustering. All discovery cohort repertoires had been generated using a single sequencing platform. Donor age, sex, ethnicity and CMV serostatus were compiled alongside the repertoire data.

Here V drops 2 bases and J drops 5 bases, and the junction holds 11 bases not matched to any gene. The germline V gene (reference sequence) yields MNHEY for CDR1 and SMNVEV for CDR2. Including cysteine and phenylalanine, the CDR3 has 17 amino acids. The CDR3 DNA has 51 bases and is translated from base 1. A note on this clone: Its binding antigen is unknown. Base qualities are missing; no much larger clone stands one base away.

Results and caveats for the whole study, not just this receptor: Sequencing depth was assumed to be roughly uniform across donors in the presence/absence analyses, though that assumption may not hold. A later genetic analysis reported fewer N-insertions in productive TCRs among donors in an Asian-associated ancestry cluster than the 666-donor mean. Most TCR sequences were observed very rarely across donors, whereas some public TCRs were present in many individuals. In the study, 164 TCR beta chains were listed as associated with cytomegalovirus. The authors suggested that the approach could potentially be extended to other disease states and immunological phenotypes. Immune exposure information for the cohort was limited to CMV serostatus. A further reported finding was that TCR beta sequences accurately predicted the HLA-A and HLA-B alleles for most subjects in the first cohort. In a later analysis, the rate of TCR association differed among HLA loci, with DRB1 alleles having the most associated TCRs and HLA-C alleles having the fewest. A later analysis reported that several top co-occurrence clusters appeared linked to parvovirus B19, influenza, CMV and Epstein-Barr virus. A cluster of highly shared sequence variants was judged likely to represent a technical artifact of the sequencing pipeline. Because HLA typing was unavailable for some donors at each locus, only the typed subset was used in association tests. Because counts were too low, about 15 rarely observed V segments, including chromosome 9 orphons, were left out of the earlier analysis of approximately 580 of the donors. In an earlier analysis of fewer than 750 of the donors, most TCR beta V segments were observed in productive rearrangements about 87% or about 30% of the time, broadly matching IMGT annotations. Some IMGT-functional V segments, including TRBV6-2 and TRBV6-3, could not be distinguished by the 87-base-pair reads and were therefore excluded. Linkage disequilibrium might explain the correlated functional status among segregating V segments, but an unknown experimental factor could not be excluded. In vitro tests confirmed that a few of the cytomegalovirus-associated TCR beta chains recognize cytomegalovirus antigens. V-gene and J-gene trimming of TCR beta chains was associated with a missense DCLRE1C variant in a later genetic analysis, and the association was replicated in an independent cohort. Most CMV-associated TCR beta chains appeared to be HLA-restricted in a later analysis, and the HLA associations seemed to be driven largely by CMV exposure. In a later analysis, 15,000 to 20,000 TCR beta sequences were associated with specific HLA alleles at a false discovery rate of 0.05. Assigning TCR associations to individual alleles was difficult when HLA alleles, especially DR and DQ, strongly co-occurred. In a later analysis, HLA-associated TCR beta chains were found to be more clonally expanded and to have lower generation probabilities than equally common non-associated chains. Cytomegalovirus status was reported to be diagnosed by the classifier with high specificity and sensitivity in both the original and validation cohorts. Only TCR beta chains were sequenced in this cohort, and the absence of alpha or paired-chain data limited detectable features.

The cohort comprised fewer than 700 healthy bone marrow donors. Cohort members were all nominally healthy when sampled, although unrecorded immune exposures were likely present. The donor was CMV seropositive and belonged to the group of about 290 seropositive cohort members. A peripheral blood sample was collected from each donor, and TCR beta sequencing was performed on peripheral blood mononuclear cells. Genomic DNA extraction from the blood cell samples was performed with the Qiagen DNeasy Blood Extraction Kit. Receptors were amplified or captured by the immunoSEQ multiplex PCR assay. For the multiplex PCR, a mixture combining 60 forward primers for TCR Vbeta segments and 13 reverse primers for TCR Jbeta segments was used. The CDR3 region of rearranged TCR beta genes was amplified from genomic DNA by a multiplex PCR assay. On the Illumina HiSeq System, the amplified TCR beta libraries were sequenced as 87-base-pair reads. Under the source paper's analysis protocol: A later analysis counted about 76 million unique TCR beta chains across the 640 or so repertoires, and 10 million to 12 million of these chains were shared by at least two donors. To remove PCR and sequencing errors, raw reads were error-corrected and collapsed into unique sequences using a nearest-neighbor algorithm that merged closely related sequences. CDR3 sequences were aligned to IMGT reference sequences to assign V, D and J gene segments. For a sequence to be retained, at least a six-nucleotide match to both a V gene segment and a J gene segment was required. Rearrangements were classified as productive when the CDR3 lacked stop codons and remained in frame with V and J, and all other rearrangements were classified as non-productive. CDR3 was defined by IMGT convention, running from the second conserved V-encoded cysteine to the conserved J-encoded phenylalanine. The earlier analysis of about 640 of the donors excluded any sequence lacking an unambiguous match to a single V gene segment. An earlier analysis of a few hundred of the donors called V segments functional above 56.7% productive rearrangements and segregating when the between-donor standard deviation exceeded 5%. A statistical classification framework was built to diagnose cytomegalovirus status from the catalog of TCR beta chain sequences. A later analysis assigned V and J genes by comparing TCR nucleotide sequences with IMGT/GENE-DB human TR gene sequences. The TCRdist pipeline was used in a later analysis to assign CDR3 sequences and most-parsimonious VDJ recombination scenarios. In a later analysis, each TCR beta chain was defined by its CDR3 amino acid sequence together with its V-gene family, and reads without a unique V-gene family were excluded. As a way to deal with suspected cross-contamination and a sequencing artifact, a later analysis dropped over 550 nucleotide sequences that were highly shared and had low generation probability. For each public chain, a later analysis derived a clonal expansion index from normalized ranks of inferred template counts within each repertoire. Generation probabilities in a later analysis came from a VDJ recombination model fitted to out-of-frame rearrangements, and those results were checked against IGoR. A later analysis scored TCR-TCR, TCR-HLA and TCR-CMV co-occurrence with hypergeometric tests, applying a repertoire-size bias correction to TCR pairs. A later analysis estimated false discovery rates by permuting HLA or CMV assignments 20 times. In a later analysis, co-occurring TCRs were grouped using DBSCAN, and TCRdist sequence similarity was added for clustering within HLA-allele-positive subsets. Repertoires with fewer than 30,000 or more than 120,000 public chains, plus five repertoires with anomalous nucleotide sharing, were excluded from co-occurrence clustering. The source is immuneACCESS, and TCRdb retained only in-frame sequences with V and J called. Part of the clones is not carried over; for the studies checked, unresolved V genes explain less than half of this, and the remainder is unexplained. That table supplies the V and J calls and clone size; D and trimming were determined from the DNA. The sample data list some 91,000 clones, and approximately 76% of these were observed just once. Roughly 6.9% of the sample lies in the top ten.

The source material was PBMCs. The sequence derives from a man aged 35 to 55 in good health and CMV-seropositive. Here the chain combines TRBV27 and TRBJ2-3, with 9 bases aligning to TRBD2. The CDR3 protein is CASSLPSAGGPRDTQYF. The DNA is TGTGCCAGCAGTTTACCCTCGGCGGGGGGGCCTAGAGATACGCAGTATTTT.